This TCR beta chain appears in the sequencing data of a study of human T cells and chemical hapten exposure. Study overall: DPC 0.01% went on the upper back by patch test, with reading at 6 days.

Time point defined: patch test 2, 6 weeks after DPC sensitization. Treatment here: therapeutic diphenylcyclopropenone sensitization with weekly scalp DPC. TCRdb re-analysed the RACE reads in MiXCR, keeping a single row per CDR3 protein. The sample records about 82,000 distinct CDR3 sequences, around 7% being singletons. Germline V gives CDR1 SQVTM, CDR2 ANQGSEA. CDR3 length: 14 amino acids. V was cut by 4 bases and J by 4 bases, with 11 bases left in between. The rearrangement links TRBV29-1 to TRBJ2-6; D call uncertain. Material: whole blood, obtained in connection with sensitization to the hapten diphenylcyclopropenone (DPC). The clonotype was recovered from a young woman with alopecia areata. Some clones in this sample may be carry-over from other donors' samples. The CDR3 coding sequence is TGCAGCGTTGCTAGGGTTTCGGGGGCCAACGTCCTGACTTTC. This translates into CSVARVSGANVLTF.